Shown below are 22 T cell receptor beta chains from a single sample sequenced in a study of blood T cell repertoires in COVID-19. Repertoires were generated with immunoSEQ multiplex PCR, while TCRdb's copy carries only in-frame clones and drops some. Of about 160,000 clones listed, approximately 79% are singletons. The specimen was peripheral blood. These receptors were taken from a woman older than 75 with acute or convalescent COVID-19.

This chain links TRBV18 with TRBJ1-2, with a possible D match to TRBD1 (6 bases). This CDR3 contains 11 residues. V was shortened by 6 bases and J by 8 bases, with 10 bases between the two germline ends. Germline CDR1 reads KGHSH; CDR2 reads LQKENI. In DNA, the CDR3 is TGTGCCAGCTCTGACGGACAGGGCTACACCTTC. Translated, it gives CASSDGQGYTF.

The chain is built from TRBV7-6 and TRBJ2-5; 7 bases are a match to TRBD1. The CDR3 sequence is 14 residues long. V shed 1 base, J shed 2 bases, and the junction held 1 base outside the gene matches. CDR1 is SGHVS and CDR2 is FNYEAQ in the germline V gene. CDR3 protein: CASSLGQGQETQYF. The CDR3 DNA is TGTGCCAGCAGCTTAGGACAGGGACAAGAGACCCAGTACTTC.

A few counts support this clone. This CDR3 is also generated by other DNA sequences in the sample. The chain combines TRBV2 with TRBJ1-2; 10 bases are shared with TRBD1. Germline CDR1 is SNHLY and CDR2 is FYNNEI. The CDR3 has 14 amino acids. After removal of 1 base from V and 8 bases from J, the junction contained 4 bases not matched to a gene. The CDR3, as DNA: TGTGCCAGCAGTGAAGGACAGGGGGCGGGCGGCTACACCTTC. Translation gives CASSEGQGAGGYTF.

This clone was counted once. V and J are TRBV28 and TRBJ2-3, with a possible D match to TRBD1 (5 bases). Trimming removed 6 bases at V and 4 bases at J, with 11 bases between. The CDR3 has 13 residues. The germline CDR1 and CDR2 sequences are MDHEN and SYDVKM. The CDR3 DNA is TGTGCCAGCAGCACTGGACATCCAGATACGCAGTATTTT. This sequence encodes CASSTGHPDTQYF.

This clone was observed a few times. The chain links TRBV14 to TRBJ2-4; TRBD2 might be the D (5 bases). Germline CDR1 reads SGHDN; CDR2 reads FVKESK. The CDR3 length is 14 residues. V dropped 1 base and J dropped 6 bases, with 10 bases sitting between them. The CDR3 region is CASSQVGGGNIQYF. The CDR3 nucleotides read TGTGCCAGCAGCCAAGTCGGAGGTGGAAACATTCAGTACTTC.

The J gene is TRBJ1-2, the V gene TRBV6-2 or TRBV6-3; D perhaps matches TRBD1 (6 bases). Looked up from germline, CDR1 is MNHEY and CDR2 is SVGEGT. V was cut by 5 bases and J by 12 bases, with 22 bases left in between. The CDR3 is made up of 14 amino acids. The CDR3 here is CASSQSGQSNRNTF. In nucleotides, the CDR3 is TGTGCCAGCAGTCAGAGTGGACAGTCTAATAGGAACACCTTC.

This clone has more than one count but fewer than ten. This chain connects TRBV5-5 to TRBJ1-2, with TRBD1 identical over 9 bases. The CDR3 contains 14 residues. Unmatched junction bases numbered 7, after V lost 4 bases and J lost 6 bases. Germline V gene sequence: CDR1 SGHKS, CDR2 YYEKEE (reference sequence). CDR3 in amino acids: CASSTTGGANGYTF. CDR3 in DNA: TGTGCCAGCAGCACAACAGGGGGCGCGAATGGCTACACCTTC.

The chain employs TRBV6-5 and TRBJ1-5; no clear D gene. The CDR3 runs to 15 residues. V shed 6 bases and J shed 1 base, with 13 bases lying between them. Germline assignment: CDR1 MNHEY and CDR2 SVGAGI. The CDR3 is CASRGAGSSNQPQHF. The CDR3 DNA is TGTGCCAGCAGAGGCGCCGGGTCGAGCAATCAGCCCCAGCATTTT.

V and J are TRBV28 and TRBJ2-1, with 12 bases fitting TRBD2. The CDR3 extends over 16 amino acids. V dropped 5 bases and J dropped 7; count of bases not matched to a gene: 9. CDR1 and CDR2 (germline): MDHEN, SYDVKM. CDR3 bases: TGTGCCAGCAGTACGAAGACTAGCGGGAGTATGAATGAGCAGTTCTTC. This translates into CASSTKTSGSMNEQFF.

The rearrangement links TRBV30 to TRBJ2-6, with 9 positions matching TRBD1. The J segment lost 0 bases and the V segment lost 5 bases, leaving 8 bases of the junction unmatched. This CDR3 comprises 17 residues. Germline V gives CDR1 GTSNPN, CDR2 SVGIG (reference sequence). The DNA of the CDR3 is TGTGCCTGGGGGGACAGGGCCGCCTTCTCTGGGGCCAACGTCCTGACTTTC. Translated, it gives CAWGDRAAFSGANVLTF.

V and J are TRBV2 and TRBJ1-5; possible D gene TRBD1, 5 bases. The CDR3 is made up of 15 amino acids. Germline V gene sequence: CDR1 SNHLY, CDR2 FYNNEI. V shed 6 bases and J shed 0 bases, with 12 bases lying between them. The CDR3 is CASSHDSGSNQPQHF. CDR3 coding DNA: TGTGCCAGCAGCCACGACAGTGGTAGCAATCAGCCCCAGCATTTT.

This clone has just one count. The chain is built from TRBV5-1 and TRBJ1-1; 7 bases are shared with TRBD1. Germline V lookup: CDR1 SGHRS, CDR2 YFSETQ. V gave up 5 bases and J gave up 4 bases; unmatched junction bases: 11. The CDR3 totals 15 residues. The CDR3 protein is CASRLGTAYGTEAFF. The CDR3 DNA is TGCGCCAGCAGACTCGGGACAGCCTATGGCACTGAAGCTTTCTTT.

V gene TRBV28 combines with J gene TRBJ2-3; 11 nucleotides agree with TRBD1. The germline V gene has CDR1 MDHEN and CDR2 SYDVKM. This CDR3 has 16 amino acids. The junction had 7 bases not matched to a gene; V was cut back by 5 bases and J by 3 bases. CDR3 in amino acids: CASSAGDRGGTDTQYF. The CDR3 DNA follows: TGTGCCAGCAGTGCCGGGGACAGGGGGGGGACAGATACGCAGTATTTT.

The V call is TRBV7-2, the J call TRBJ2-3, with D perhaps matching TRBD2 (6 bases). V was trimmed by 1 base and J by 3 bases, leaving 11 bases between them. The CDR3 totals 15 residues. Germline V gene lookup returns CDR1 SGHTA and CDR2 FQGNSA. Here the CDR3 reads CASSLDGGWTDTQYF. DNA of the CDR3: TGTGCCAGCAGCTTAGACGGGGGATGGACAGATACGCAGTATTTT.

This sequence joins TRBV6-5 and TRBJ1-2, with TRBD1 as a possible D gene (5 bases). CDR1 and CDR2 (germline): MNHEY, SVGAGI. The CDR3 spans 14 residues. Between the trimmed V and J ends, which lost 6 bases and 4 bases, there was a span of 15 bases. In nucleotides, the CDR3 is TGTGCCAGCAGGATAGGGGTCTGGGGCTATGGCTACACCTTC. It yields the protein CASRIGVWGYGYTF.

This CDR3 is CASSQGDRGKLYGYTF. As DNA, the CDR3 is TGTGCCAGCAGCCAAGGAGACAGGGGGAAGCTCTATGGCTACACCTTC. The V gene is TRBV3-1 (or the pseudogene TRBV3-2), the J gene TRBJ1-2, with 9 bases aligning to TRBD1. The germline V gene encodes CDR1 LGHDT and CDR2 YNNKEL (reference sequence). The CDR3 extends over 16 amino acids. J gave up 4 bases and V 1 base, and 7 bases lay outside the gene matches.

The genes are TRBV28 and TRBJ1-1; 8 nucleotides align to TRBD1. The CDR3 is 12 amino acids. V dropped 5 bases and J dropped 7; count of bases not matched to a gene: 3. CDR1 MDHEN and CDR2 SYDVKM come from the germline V gene. DNA of the CDR3: TGTGCCAGCAGTGCGGACAGGGATGAAGCTTTCTTT. It is translated as CASSADRDEAFF.

The gene calls are TRBV6-1 and TRBJ1-5; perhaps TRBD1 as D (5 bases). This CDR3 comprises 14 residues. V lost 2 bases, J lost 7 bases, and 12 bases lay in between. Germline CDR1 is MNHNS and CDR2 is SASEGT. In DNA, the CDR3 is TGTGCCAGCAGTGAATCGGCCCGGGGGCAGCCCCAGCATTTT. Translating gives CASSESARGQPQHF.

The gene calls are TRBV5-1 and TRBJ1-1; 7 nucleotides align to TRBD1. J was trimmed by 4 bases and V by 4 bases; bases with no gene match: 10. Germline V gene data show CDR1 as SGHRS and CDR2 as YFSETQ. This CDR3 comprises 15 residues. CDR3 sequence reads: CASSPRTGGGTEAFF. CDR3 sequence (DNA): TGCGCCAGCAGCCCCCGGACAGGAGGGGGCACTGAAGCTTTCTTT.

The chain carries TRBV18 and TRBJ1-1; the D is unclear. V was cut by 2 bases and J by 5 bases, with 12 bases left in between. Germline-derived CDR1 and CDR2 are KGHSH and LQKENI. The CDR3 runs 14 residues. The CDR3 here is CASSPKISGTEAFF. The CDR3 DNA follows: TGTGCCAGCTCACCAAAGATTTCGGGTACTGAAGCTTTCTTT. The whole variable domain, remainder taken from reference TRBV18 and TRBJ1-1, is NAGVMQNPRHLVRRRGQEARLRCSPMKGHSHVYWYRQLPEEGLKFMVYLQKENIIDESGMPKERFSAEFPKEGPSILRIQQVVRGDSAAYFCASSPKISGTEAFFGQGTRLTVV.

V gene TRBV3-1 (or the pseudogene TRBV3-2) combines with J gene TRBJ2-7; no definite D call. This CDR3 is 13 amino acids long. Trimming took off 1 base at V and 7 bases at J, with 11 bases between the two ends. Germline V gives CDR1 LGHDT, CDR2 YNNKEL (reference sequence). The CDR3 bases are TGTGCCAGCAGCCAAGTATTCGGGTGGGAGCAGTACTTC. Its protein product is CASSQVFGWEQYF.

The rearrangement joins TRBV18 to TRBJ2-2, with 7 bases matching TRBD2. CDR1 is KGHSH, CDR2 LQKENI, per germline. Trimming cost V 3 bases and J 5 bases; bases outside gene matches: 15. The CDR3 totals 18 residues. This CDR3 is CASSPAPLAGVGTGELFF. CDR3 in DNA: TGTGCCAGCTCACCGGCCCCTCTGGCGGGAGTTGGAACCGGGGAGCTGTTTTTT.